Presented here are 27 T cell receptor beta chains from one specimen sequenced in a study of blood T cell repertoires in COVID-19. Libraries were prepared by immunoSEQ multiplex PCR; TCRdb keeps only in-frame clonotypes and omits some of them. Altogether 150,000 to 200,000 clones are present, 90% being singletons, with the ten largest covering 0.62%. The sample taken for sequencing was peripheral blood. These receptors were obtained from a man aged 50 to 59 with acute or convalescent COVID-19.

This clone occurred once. For the CDR3, the DNA is TGTGCCATCAGCCAGCAACAGGGGAGCGATCAGCCCCAGCATTTT. The encoded protein is CAISQQQGSDQPQHF. This rearrangement joins TRBV10-3 to TRBJ1-5; the match to TRBD1 covers 7 bases. The germline V gene has CDR1 ENHRY and CDR2 SYGVKD. The CDR3 runs 15 residues. V lost 6 bases, J lost 5 bases, and 10 bases stayed unmatched.

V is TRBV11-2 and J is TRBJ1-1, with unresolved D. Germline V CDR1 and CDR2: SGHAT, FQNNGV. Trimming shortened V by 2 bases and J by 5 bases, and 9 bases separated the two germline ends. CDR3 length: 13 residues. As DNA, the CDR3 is TGTGCCAGCAGCTTACACTCGGGGACTGAAGCTTTCTTT. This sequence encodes CASSLHSGTEAFF.

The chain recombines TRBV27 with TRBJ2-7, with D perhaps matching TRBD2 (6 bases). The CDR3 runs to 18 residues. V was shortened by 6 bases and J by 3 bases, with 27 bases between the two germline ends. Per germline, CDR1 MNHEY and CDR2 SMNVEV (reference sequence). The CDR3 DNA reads TGTGCCAGCAGCTTCTCAACCCCGACTAGATGGGGCAGCTACGAGCAGTACTTC. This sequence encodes CASSFSTPTRWGSYEQYF.

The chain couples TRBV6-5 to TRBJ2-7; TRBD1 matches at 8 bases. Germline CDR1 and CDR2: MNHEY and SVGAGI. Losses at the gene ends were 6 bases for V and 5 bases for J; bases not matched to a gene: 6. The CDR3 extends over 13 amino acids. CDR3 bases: TGTGCCAGCAGGCCGACAGGGGTCCACGAGCAGTACGTC. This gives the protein CASRPTGVHEQYV.

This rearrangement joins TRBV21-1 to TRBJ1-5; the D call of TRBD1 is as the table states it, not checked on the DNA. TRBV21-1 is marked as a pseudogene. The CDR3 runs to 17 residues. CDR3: CASSKGGIDRGVQPQHF. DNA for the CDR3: TGTGCCAGCAGCAAAGGAGGCATAGACAGGGGTGTTCAGCCCCAGCATTTT.

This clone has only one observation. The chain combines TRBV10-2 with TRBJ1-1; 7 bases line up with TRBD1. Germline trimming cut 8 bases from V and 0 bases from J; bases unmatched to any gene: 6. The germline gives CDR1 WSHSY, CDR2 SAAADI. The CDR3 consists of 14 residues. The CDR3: CASRDSGLNTEAFF. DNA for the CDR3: TGCGCCAGCCGGGACAGCGGCCTGAACACTGAAGCTTTCTTT.

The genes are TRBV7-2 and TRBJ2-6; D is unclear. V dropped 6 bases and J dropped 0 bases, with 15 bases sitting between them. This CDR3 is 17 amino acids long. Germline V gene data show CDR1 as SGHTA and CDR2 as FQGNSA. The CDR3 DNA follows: TGTGCCAGCAGATACCGGGTACCCTACTCTGGGGCCAACGTCCTGACTTTC. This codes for CASRYRVPYSGANVLTF.

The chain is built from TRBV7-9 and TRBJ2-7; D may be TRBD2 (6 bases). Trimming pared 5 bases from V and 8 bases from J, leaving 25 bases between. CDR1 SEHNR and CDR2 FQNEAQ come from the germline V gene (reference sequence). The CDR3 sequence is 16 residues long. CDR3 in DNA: TGTGCCAGCAGCCCCGAACCGACTAGATTCACCTTACAGCAGTACTTC. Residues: CASSPEPTRFTLQQYF.

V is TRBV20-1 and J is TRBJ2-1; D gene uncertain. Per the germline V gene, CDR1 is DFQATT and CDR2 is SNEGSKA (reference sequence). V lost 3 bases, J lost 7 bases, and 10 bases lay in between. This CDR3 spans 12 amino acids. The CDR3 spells CSASAERNEQFF. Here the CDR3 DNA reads TGCAGTGCTAGTGCCGAGAGGAATGAGCAGTTCTTC.

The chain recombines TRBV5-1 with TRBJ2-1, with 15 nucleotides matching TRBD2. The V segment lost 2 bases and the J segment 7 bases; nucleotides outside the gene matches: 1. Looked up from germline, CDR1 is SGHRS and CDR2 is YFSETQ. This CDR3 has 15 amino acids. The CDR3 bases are TGCGCCAGCAGCTTAGGGACTAGCGGGAGGAATGAGCAGTTCTTC. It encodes CASSLGTSGRNEQFF.

This chain's CDR3 is CSVARQGYGYTF. In nucleotides, the CDR3 is TGCAGCGTTGCTCGACAGGGCTATGGCTACACCTTC. V and J are TRBV29-1 and TRBJ1-2; 7 bases agree with TRBD1. Germline values: CDR1 SQVTM, CDR2 ANQGSEA. V lost 4 bases, J lost 4 bases, and 3 bases stayed unmatched. This CDR3 contains 12 residues.

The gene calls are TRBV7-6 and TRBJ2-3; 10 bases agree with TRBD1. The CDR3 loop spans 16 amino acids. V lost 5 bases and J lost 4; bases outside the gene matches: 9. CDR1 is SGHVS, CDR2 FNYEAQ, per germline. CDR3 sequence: CASSPPGQGFADTQYF. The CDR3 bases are TGTGCCAGCAGCCCCCCGGGACAGGGGTTTGCAGATACGCAGTATTTT.

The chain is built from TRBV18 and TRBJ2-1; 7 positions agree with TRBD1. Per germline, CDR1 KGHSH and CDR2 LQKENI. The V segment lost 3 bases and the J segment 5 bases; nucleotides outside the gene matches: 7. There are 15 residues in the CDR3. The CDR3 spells CASSPPGTADNEQFF. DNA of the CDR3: TGTGCCAGCTCACCCCCCGGGACAGCCGACAATGAGCAGTTCTTC.

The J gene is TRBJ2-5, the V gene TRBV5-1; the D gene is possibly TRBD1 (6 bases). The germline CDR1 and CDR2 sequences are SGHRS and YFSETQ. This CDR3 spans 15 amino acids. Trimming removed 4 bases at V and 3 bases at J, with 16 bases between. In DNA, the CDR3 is TGCGCCAGCAGCAAACTCCGGGACAACGAAGAGACCCAGTACTTC. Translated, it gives CASSKLRDNEETQYF.

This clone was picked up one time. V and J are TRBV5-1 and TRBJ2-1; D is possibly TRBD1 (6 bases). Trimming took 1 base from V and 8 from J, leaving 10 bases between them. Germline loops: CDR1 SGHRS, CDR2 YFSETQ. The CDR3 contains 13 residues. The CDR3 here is CASSLRGKDEQFF. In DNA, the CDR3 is TGCGCCAGCAGCTTGAGGGGGAAGGATGAGCAGTTCTTC.

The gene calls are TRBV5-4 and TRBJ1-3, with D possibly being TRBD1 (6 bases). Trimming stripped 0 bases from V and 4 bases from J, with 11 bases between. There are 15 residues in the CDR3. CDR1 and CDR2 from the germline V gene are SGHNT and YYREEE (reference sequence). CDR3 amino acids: CASSLVGGRGNTIYF. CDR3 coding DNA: TGTGCCAGCAGCTTGGTTGGGGGCAGGGGAAACACCATATATTTT.

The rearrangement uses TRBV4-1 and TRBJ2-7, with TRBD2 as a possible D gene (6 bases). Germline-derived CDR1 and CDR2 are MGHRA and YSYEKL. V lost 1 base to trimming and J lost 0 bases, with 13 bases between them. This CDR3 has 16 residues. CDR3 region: CASSQVVGLSSYEQYF. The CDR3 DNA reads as TGCGCCAGCAGCCAAGTCGTGGGACTGAGCTCCTACGAGCAGTACTTC.

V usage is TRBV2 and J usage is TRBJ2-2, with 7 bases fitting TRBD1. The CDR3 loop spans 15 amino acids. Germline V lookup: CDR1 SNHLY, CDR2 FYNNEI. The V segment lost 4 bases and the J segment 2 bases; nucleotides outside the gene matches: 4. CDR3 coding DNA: TGTGCCAGCAGTGGACAGGGCCCAAACACCGGGGAGCTGTTTTTT. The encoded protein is CASSGQGPNTGELFF.

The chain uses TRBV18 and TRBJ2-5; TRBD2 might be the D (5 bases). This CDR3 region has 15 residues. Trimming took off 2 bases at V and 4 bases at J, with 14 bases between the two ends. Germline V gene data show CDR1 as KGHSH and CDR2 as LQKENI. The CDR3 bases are TGTGCCAGCTCACCAACTGTCGGGGTAGGAGAGACCCAGTACTTC. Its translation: CASSPTVGVGETQYF.

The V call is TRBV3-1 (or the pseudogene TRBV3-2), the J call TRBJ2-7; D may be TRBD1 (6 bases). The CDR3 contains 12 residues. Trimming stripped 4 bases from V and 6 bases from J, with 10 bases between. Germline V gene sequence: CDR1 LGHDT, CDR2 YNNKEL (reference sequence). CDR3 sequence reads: CASSRQGGEQYF. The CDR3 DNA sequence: TGTGCCAGCAGCCGCCAAGGGGGCGAGCAGTACTTC.

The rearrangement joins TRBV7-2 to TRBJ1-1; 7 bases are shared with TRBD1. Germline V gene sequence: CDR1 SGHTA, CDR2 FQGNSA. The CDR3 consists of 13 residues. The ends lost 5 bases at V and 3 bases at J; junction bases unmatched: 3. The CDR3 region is CASSTGQHTEAFF. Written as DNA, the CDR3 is TGTGCCAGCAGCACGGGACAGCACACTGAAGCTTTCTTT.

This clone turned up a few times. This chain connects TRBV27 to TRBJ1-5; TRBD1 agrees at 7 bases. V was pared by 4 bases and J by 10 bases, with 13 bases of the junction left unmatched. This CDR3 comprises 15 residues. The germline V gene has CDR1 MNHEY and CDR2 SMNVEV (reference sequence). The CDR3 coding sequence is TGTGCCAGCAGTTCAGGGCAGGGGGAGGTTGGCCCCCAGCATTTT. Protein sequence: CASSSGQGEVGPQHF.

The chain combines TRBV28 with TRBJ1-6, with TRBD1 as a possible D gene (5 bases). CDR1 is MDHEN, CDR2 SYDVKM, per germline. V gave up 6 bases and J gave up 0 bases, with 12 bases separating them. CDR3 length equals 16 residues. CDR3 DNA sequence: TGTGCCAGCAGGTTTAGACAGAGCTCCTATAATTCACCCCTCCACTTT. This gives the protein CASRFRQSSYNSPLHF.

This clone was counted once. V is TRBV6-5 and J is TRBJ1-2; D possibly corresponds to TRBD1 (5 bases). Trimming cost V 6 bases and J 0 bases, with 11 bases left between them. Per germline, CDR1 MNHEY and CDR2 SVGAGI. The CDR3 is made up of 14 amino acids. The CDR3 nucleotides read TGTGCCAGCAGGCGGACAATTACTAACTATGGCTACACCTTC. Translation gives CASRRTITNYGYTF.

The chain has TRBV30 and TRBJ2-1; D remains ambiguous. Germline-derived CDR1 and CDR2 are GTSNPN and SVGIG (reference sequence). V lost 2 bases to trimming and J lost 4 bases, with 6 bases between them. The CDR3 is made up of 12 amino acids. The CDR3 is CAWSRSYNEQFF. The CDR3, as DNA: TGTGCCTGGAGTCGGTCTTACAATGAGCAGTTCTTC.

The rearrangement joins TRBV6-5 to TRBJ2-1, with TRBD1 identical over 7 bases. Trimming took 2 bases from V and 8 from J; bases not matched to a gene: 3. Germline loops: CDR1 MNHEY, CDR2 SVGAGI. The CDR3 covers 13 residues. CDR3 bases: TGTGCCAGCAGTTACGACAGGGAGCATGAGCAGTTCTTC. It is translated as CASSYDREHEQFF.

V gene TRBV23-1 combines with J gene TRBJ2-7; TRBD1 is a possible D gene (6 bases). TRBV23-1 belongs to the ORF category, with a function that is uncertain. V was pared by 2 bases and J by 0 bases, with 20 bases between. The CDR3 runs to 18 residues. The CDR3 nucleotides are TGCGCCAGCAGTCAAGACGGTCCTCGACAACAGGGCTCCTACGAGCAGTACTTC. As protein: CASSQDGPRQQGSYEQYF.